A single sample gave rise to the 20 T cell receptor beta chains below, sequenced in a study of spatial heterogeneity in lung cancer. The antigens for these receptors are not known. Study results and limitations: Tumor mutation counts were tracked by expanded intratumoral alpha and beta TCR counts.

Time point noted: sample taken at primary tumor resection. TCRdb re-derived calls from the 5' RACE reads in MiXCR, one entry per CDR3 protein. The data show 20,000 to 30,000 distinct CDR3 sequences, with 8.8% seen just once and approximately 7.5% held by the top ten. This sample comprised lung tumor tissue, obtained at surgery. All receptors come from a male donor with early-stage non-small cell lung cancer.

The rearrangement links TRBV12-3 or TRBV12-4 to TRBJ2-2; D remains ambiguous. The V gene lost 5 bases and the J gene lost 4 bases, with 11 bases spanning the gap. The CDR3 length is 14 residues. The CDR3 region is CASSATVSTGELFF. For the CDR3, the DNA is TGTGCCAGCAGTGCCACAGTTTCCACCGGGGAGCTGTTTTTT.

This clonotype was counted ten times or more. The genes are TRBV20-1 and TRBJ2-7; 8 nucleotides align to TRBD2. CDR1 DFQATT and CDR2 SNEGSKA come from the germline V gene (reference sequence). Trimming removed 3 bases from V and 2 bases from J; junction bases left unmatched: 6. This CDR3 comprises 14 residues. The CDR3 DNA is TGCAGTGCTAGGGTTCCGGGAGGGCCCTACGAGCAGTACTTC. Its protein product is CSARVPGGPYEQYF.

By share of the sample, this clonotype is medium-sized. V is TRBV20-1 and J is TRBJ1-2; no clear D gene. CDR3 length: 14 amino acids. Germline V gives CDR1 DFQATT, CDR2 SNEGSKA (reference sequence). V lost 0 bases to trimming and J lost 0 bases, with 8 bases between them. The CDR3 is CSAREAIANYGYTF. DNA of the CDR3: TGCAGTGCTAGAGAGGCCATAGCTAACTATGGCTACACCTTC.

The genes are TRBV20-1 and TRBJ1-1, with 7 positions matching TRBD1. CDR3 size: 15 residues. Per the germline V gene, CDR1 is DFQATT and CDR2 is SNEGSKA (reference sequence). J gave up 0 bases and V 3 bases, and 7 bases lay outside the gene matches. The CDR3 here is CSASGTGDLNTEAFF. The DNA of the CDR3 is TGCAGTGCTAGCGGTACAGGGGATTTGAACACTGAAGCTTTCTTT.

This clonotype was seen at least ten times. The chain combines TRBV7-2 with TRBJ2-5, with D uncertain. The CDR3 loop spans 15 amino acids. With 5 bases removed from V and 2 bases from J, the gap between germline ends came to 15 bases. Germline lookup yields CDR1 SGHTA and CDR2 FQGNSA. CDR3: CASSPRSARQETQYF. The CDR3 nucleotides read TGTGCCAGCAGCCCCCGCTCTGCCAGGCAAGAGACCCAGTACTTC.

A few counts support this clonotype. J is TRBJ2-3 and V is TRBV5-1; 8 bases are a match to TRBD2. V was pared by 3 bases and J by 0 bases, with 6 bases of the junction left unmatched. The germline CDR1 and CDR2 sequences are SGHRS and YFSETQ. The CDR3 spans 16 residues. The CDR3 bases are TGCGCCAGCAGCTCGACTTTAGCGGGGAGCACAGATACGCAGTATTTT. Protein sequence: CASSSTLAGSTDTQYF.

This clonotype was picked up many times. V gene TRBV20-1 combines with J gene TRBJ2-1; D not certain. The CDR3 contains 12 residues. CDR1 is DFQATT, CDR2 SNEGSKA, per germline (reference sequence). Trimming stripped 6 bases from V and 7 bases from J, with 13 bases between. The CDR3 region has the DNA TGCAGTGCCCGAAGAGGTAGGAATGAGCAGTTCTTC. Its translation: CSARRGRNEQFF.

In this sample, this clonotype turned up many times. V gene TRBV24-1 combines with J gene TRBJ2-5; D is possibly TRBD2 (5 bases). From germline, CDR1 is KGHDR and CDR2 SFDVKD. The V gene lost 3 bases and the J gene lost 4 bases, with 17 bases spanning the gap. This CDR3 has 16 amino acids. Here the CDR3 DNA reads TGTGCCACCAGTGATCAAGCGGACTTACTCGGAGAGACCCAGTACTTC. It encodes CATSDQADLLGETQYF.

The chain uses TRBV5-1 and TRBJ1-2; no reliable D call. This CDR3 region has 12 residues. The germline CDR1 and CDR2 sequences are SGHRS and YFSETQ. Deletions cut 4 bases from V and 5 bases from J, with 9 bases between. Here the CDR3 DNA reads TGCGCCAGCAGCCAAGGTCCGTATGGCTACACCTTC. It translates to CASSQGPYGYTF.

This clonotype was seen only a few times. The V gene is TRBV29-1, the J gene TRBJ2-3; D perhaps matches TRBD2 (6 bases). V was shortened by 4 bases and J by 2 bases, with 25 bases between the two germline ends. The CDR3 runs 18 residues. Per germline, CDR1 SQVTM and CDR2 ANQGSEA. CDR3 in amino acids: CSVVGGTGAPVNTDTQYF. CDR3 coding DNA: TGCAGCGTTGTTGGAGGGACCGGCGCACCCGTAAACACAGATACGCAGTATTTT.

This clonotype is termed medium-sized (0.01 to 0.1%). The chain links TRBV5-1 to TRBJ2-3; D uncertain. Germline CDR1 is SGHRS and CDR2 is YFSETQ. Trimming removed 0 bases from V and 3 bases from J, with 5 bases in between. The CDR3 consists of 13 residues. CDR3 amino acids: CASSLGRTDTQYF. The CDR3 bases are TGCGCCAGCAGCTTGGGACGGACAGATACGCAGTATTTT.

The rearrangement links TRBV20-1 to TRBJ2-4; TRBD2 aligns across 11 bases. The CDR3 length is 17 residues. Germline V gene data show CDR1 as DFQATT and CDR2 as SNEGSKA (reference sequence). With V trimmed by 6 bases and J by 5 bases, 15 bases remained unmatched. The CDR3 DNA reads as TGCAGTGCAAGCCTAGCTAGCGGGGGGCCCGGCCAAAACATTCAGTACTTC. It encodes CSASLASGGPGQNIQYF.

As concerns this clonotype: A read error may be the cause here, since a much bigger clone is one base away. The chain uses TRBV7-9 and TRBJ2-7, with D perhaps matching TRBD1 or TRBD2 (5 bases each). The germline V and J ends were trimmed by 5 bases and 0 bases, with 14 bases remaining between them. Germline CDR1 reads SEHNR; CDR2 reads FQNEAQ (reference sequence). The CDR3 is 15 residues long. CDR3 sequence reads: CASSPSGRSSYEQYF. The CDR3 DNA reads TGTGCCAGCAGCCCCTCGGGACGTAGCTCCTACGAGCAGTACTTC.

This clonotype occurred many times. The chain joins TRBV28 to TRBJ2-5; 10 bases map to TRBD1. J was trimmed by 7 bases and V by 6 bases; bases with no gene match: 8. The CDR3 has 14 amino acids. Germline CDR1 MDHEN, CDR2 SYDVKM. DNA for the CDR3: TGTGCCAGCAGGCGACAGGGGGCGCATAGGACCCAGTACTTC. This gives the protein CASRRQGAHRTQYF.

V usage is TRBV30 and J usage is TRBJ2-5; D perhaps matches TRBD1 (6 bases). Germline CDR1 is GTSNPN and CDR2 is SVGIG (reference sequence). Trimming removed 3 bases at V and 2 bases at J, with 7 bases between. The CDR3 sequence is 12 residues long. The CDR3: CAWSGQQETQYF. CDR3 DNA: TGTGCCTGGAGCGGACAGCAAGAGACCCAGTACTTC.

This clonotype was recorded many times. The chain couples TRBV11-1 to TRBJ2-5; D remains ambiguous. V was cut by 3 bases and J by 4 bases, with 3 bases left in between. This CDR3 comprises 11 residues. CDR1 and CDR2 from the germline V gene are SGHAT and FQDESV (reference sequence). The DNA of the CDR3 is TGTGCCAGCAGCTTGTTAGAGACCCAGTACTTC. The encoded protein is CASSLLETQYF.

This clonotype was counted many times. The gene calls are TRBV11-2 and TRBJ2-3; D may correspond to TRBD1 or TRBD2 (6 bases each). The germline CDR1 and CDR2 sequences are SGHAT and FQNNGV. The CDR3 totals 15 residues. V lost 5 bases and J lost 0, with 12 bases in between. The CDR3 protein is CASSLGGTSTDTQYF. The CDR3 nucleotides read TGTGCCAGCAGCCTAGGGGGGACTAGCACAGATACGCAGTATTTT.

This clonotype is medium-sized. This chain uses TRBV10-3 with TRBJ1-2; 7 positions match TRBD1. CDR1 ENHRY and CDR2 SYGVKD come from the germline V gene. V was clipped by 5 bases and J by 2 bases; unmatched bases: 2. The CDR3 runs 13 residues. For the CDR3, the DNA is TGTGCCATCAGTAGGGACAGAAACTATGGCTACACCTTC. It yields the protein CAISRDRNYGYTF.

This clonotype came up many times. This rearrangement joins TRBV28 to TRBJ2-5; TRBD2 agrees at 7 bases. From germline, CDR1 is MDHEN and CDR2 SYDVKM. The trim removed 2 bases at V and 3 bases at J, leaving 6 bases unmatched. This CDR3 is 15 amino acids long. DNA of the CDR3: TGTGCCAGCAGTTTAGACGGCGGGAGAAAAGAGACCCAGTACTTC. Protein product: CASSLDGGRKETQYF.

This clonotype was seen at least ten times. This sequence joins TRBV7-2 and TRBJ1-5; weak D call: TRBD1 (5 bases). CDR1 is SGHTA, CDR2 FQGNSA, per germline. Trimming stripped 1 base from V and 7 bases from J, with 8 bases between. This CDR3 contains 13 residues. CDR3 coding DNA: TGTGCCAGCAGCTTAGACCGGGACCAGCCCCAGCATTTT. As protein: CASSLDRDQPQHF.